This TCR beta chain was observed in a study of blood T cell repertoires in COVID-19. Background on the study: Researchers got acute and convalescent COVID-19 samples from the United States, Italy and Spain.

The CDR3 loop spans 12 amino acids. Germline V CDR1 and CDR2: MNHNY, SVGAGI (reference sequence). Clones were sequenced by immunoSEQ multiplex PCR, and TCRdb holds only the in-frame ones, with some missing. The sample carries 120,000 or so clones, over 85% recorded once. The gene calls are TRBV6-6 and TRBJ1-5, with D perhaps TRBD1 (5 bases). The sample was peripheral blood. The receptor was isolated from a man aged 55 to 70 with COVID-19, enrolled during active disease. CDR3 amino acids: CASGGGSQPQHF. Written as DNA, the CDR3 is TGTGCTAGCGGGGGAGGCAGTCAGCCCCAGCATTTT.